A single sample is the source of the 13 T cell receptor beta chains below, sequenced in a study of T cell responses to AZD1222 COVID-19 vaccine. TCRdb's table, derived via immunoSEQ multiplex PCR, lists solely in-frame clones and lacks some. Of about 100,000 clones in the sample, around 89% were seen once. The specimen comprised peripheral blood, sampled on day 0 of AZD1222 vaccination. These receptors all stem from an adult in good health.

The J gene is TRBJ2-5, the V gene TRBV11-1, with 11 bases aligning to TRBD2. CDR1 and CDR2 (germline): SGHAT, FQDESV (reference sequence). The length of the CDR3 is 17 residues. Unmatched junction bases numbered 6, after V lost 0 bases and J lost 3 bases. The CDR3 spells CASSLAPPLAGEETQYF. In nucleotides, the CDR3 is TGTGCCAGCAGCTTAGCCCCCCCACTAGCGGGAGAAGAGACCCAGTACTTC.

The chain has TRBV19 and TRBJ2-3; 12 positions match TRBD2. CDR1 and CDR2 (germline): LNHDA, SQIVND (reference sequence). The junction had 2 bases not matched to a gene; V was cut back by 4 bases and J by 3 bases. The CDR3 runs 15 residues. CDR3 protein: CASSRLAGATDTQYF. Written as DNA, the CDR3 is TGTGCCAGTAGTAGACTAGCGGGAGCTACAGATACGCAGTATTTT. The full variable domain, its missing parts supplied by reference TRBV19 and TRBJ2-3, is DGGITQSPKYLFRKEGQNVTLSCEQNLNHDAMYWYRQDPGQGLRLIYYSQIVNDFQKGDIAEGYSVSREKKESFPLTVTSAQKNPTAFYLCASSRLAGATDTQYFGPGTRLTVL.

This chain joins TRBV14 and TRBJ1-2, with D maybe TRBD1 (6 bases). CDR3 length equals 16 residues. Germline assignment: CDR1 SGHDN and CDR2 FVKESK. V lost 0 bases and J 4 bases, leaving 15 bases between the germline ends. The CDR3 DNA sequence: TGTGCCAGCAGCCAAGAAGGGACACCGGGGCCCTATGGCTACACCTTC. As protein: CASSQEGTPGPYGYTF.

The V and J genes are TRBV19 and TRBJ1-3; 11 bases match TRBD1. Germline V lookup: CDR1 LNHDA, CDR2 SQIVND (reference sequence). The CDR3 has 16 amino acids. V lost 7 bases and J lost 1; bases outside the gene matches: 6. CDR3 amino acids: CASKGQGVASGNTIYF. Here the CDR3 DNA reads TGTGCCAGTAAGGGACAGGGGGTGGCATCTGGAAACACCATATATTTT.

This chain links TRBV2 with TRBJ1-3; D not resolved. V was pared by 7 bases and J by 0 bases, with 10 bases between. The CDR3 sequence is 14 residues long. Looked up from germline, CDR1 is SNHLY and CDR2 is FYNNEI. The CDR3 bases are TGTGCCAGCAAGGGCGGCCACTCTGGAAACACCATATATTTT. Protein sequence: CASKGGHSGNTIYF.

This chain links TRBV27 with TRBJ1-5; D possibly corresponds to TRBD1 (5 bases). V dropped 0 bases and J dropped 0 bases, with 12 bases sitting between them. This CDR3 has 17 residues. From germline, CDR1 is MNHEY and CDR2 SMNVEV (reference sequence). The CDR3 bases are TGTGCCAGCAGTTTATCGGGGGGAGAATATAGCAATCAGCCCCAGCATTTT. Translation: CASSLSGGEYSNQPQHF.

This clone has only a few counts. V gene TRBV6-5 combines with J gene TRBJ1-1; D unresolved. Trimming removed 0 bases from V and 3 bases from J, with 11 bases in between. This CDR3 is built from 15 residues. Germline V gives CDR1 MNHEY, CDR2 SVGAGI. The CDR3 DNA follows: TGTGCCAGCAGTTACTCGATGAGCGGGGACACTGAAGCTTTCTTT. Its translation: CASSYSMSGDTEAFF.

The chain recombines TRBV6-2 or TRBV6-3 with TRBJ1-2, with D perhaps matching TRBD1 (6 bases). Germline V gene data show CDR1 as MNHEY and CDR2 as SVGEGT. Trimming took 0 bases from V and 5 from J, leaving 22 bases between them. This CDR3 comprises 18 residues. The CDR3 region has the DNA TGTGCCAGCAGTTACTCGAACCCCATCGGGCAGGGGAGATATGGCTACACCTTC. Translating it yields CASSYSNPIGQGRYGYTF.

The rearrangement links TRBV20-1 to TRBJ1-1, with 7 positions matching TRBD1. This CDR3 region has 14 residues. Germline trimming cut 3 bases from V and 3 bases from J; bases unmatched to any gene: 7. Germline V gene lookup returns CDR1 DFQATT and CDR2 SNEGSKA (reference sequence). The CDR3 sequence: CSASEVRGYTEAFF. In nucleotides, the CDR3 is TGCAGTGCTAGTGAGGTCAGGGGGTACACTGAAGCTTTCTTT.

This chain joins TRBV19 and TRBJ1-5, with a weak D call TRBD1 (5 bases). Between the trimmed V and J ends, which lost 2 bases and 5 bases, there was a span of 7 bases. The CDR3 runs 13 residues. Germline loops: CDR1 LNHDA, CDR2 SQIVND (reference sequence). CDR3: CASSIRDDQPQHF. CDR3 DNA sequence: TGTGCCAGTAGTATAAGGGACGATCAGCCCCAGCATTTT.

This clone has a single count. V and J are TRBV16 and TRBJ1-1; 7 bases fit TRBD1. The CDR3 runs to 14 residues. The trim removed 4 bases at V and 1 base at J, leaving 3 bases unmatched. Germline V gene lookup returns CDR1 KGHSY and CDR2 FQNENV. The CDR3 loop is CASSRRTGNTEAFF. CDR3 in DNA: TGTGCCAGCAGCCGCCGGACAGGGAACACTGAAGCTTTCTTT.

The rearrangement joins TRBV24-1 to TRBJ2-1; D might be TRBD2 (6 bases). V was cut by 2 bases and J by 1 base, with 11 bases left in between. Germline V gives CDR1 KGHDR, CDR2 SFDVKD. The CDR3 is 16 amino acids. CDR3 sequence reads: CATSDSKAGSYNEQFF. CDR3 nucleotides: TGTGCCACCAGTGATTCTAAAGCGGGTTCCTACAATGAGCAGTTCTTC.

This clone was seen just once. J is TRBJ2-3 and V is TRBV9, with 13 bases matching TRBD2. V shed 3 bases, J shed 6 bases, and the junction held 10 bases outside the gene matches. This CDR3 spans 17 amino acids. Germline-derived CDR1 and CDR2 are SGDLS and YYNGEE. CDR3 sequence reads: CASSGTSGSWLRDTQYF. DNA for the CDR3: TGTGCCAGCAGCGGGACTAGCGGGAGCTGGCTAAGGGATACGCAGTATTTT.